This entry is about one TCR beta chain. Which antigen it targets is not known. No much larger clonotype is one base removed from it; base qualities were not supplied. This CDR3 is also generated by other DNA sequences in the sample. Using the deep immunoSEQ assay, multiplex PCR amplified TCR CDR3 regions from genomic DNA. Extracted genomic DNA from each cell subset was distributed evenly across all wells of several immunoSEQ 96-well plates, and each plate was treated as a replicate. Each replicate PCR for sorted subsets received about 180 ng genomic DNA, equal to roughly 30,000 T cell genomes. Purified libraries were measured with a Qubit 3.0 fluorometer, size-checked on a Bioanalyzer 2100, and measured again with the KAPA Library Quantification kit. Every immunoSEQ 96-well plate was sequenced on a separate single-read 150-cycle Illumina NextSeq 550 flow cell. In the source study's methods: The immunoSEQ output contained only junctional sequences without quality scores, so filtering could not match that applied to full-length reads. Sequences were annotated with PyIR, a Python wrapper for IgBLAST v1.9, and V/J genes and CDR3 were assigned using IMGT germline references. Reads were removed for weak V/J assignments (E-value above 1e-6), missing CDR3, stop codons, out-of-frame junctions, or ambiguous translated residues. V3J clonotypes were defined as sequences sharing the same inferred V gene, J gene, and CDR3 amino acid sequence. Percentage overlap between repertoires was calculated by dividing the number of shared unique clonotypes by the size of the smaller repertoire. Three approaches were used to assess repertoire richness: RTK rarefaction, the Chao1 estimator, and Recon v2.1 estimates of unobserved clonotypes. Generation probabilities for all TCRbeta clonotypes obtained by the gDNA method from a handful of donors were computed using OLGA. TCRdb provides this immuneACCESS table in a form limited to in-frame rearrangements. Some clones are lacking; in checked studies, under half of them reflect an unresolved V gene, and why the rest are absent is not known. That table supplies the V and J calls and clone size; D and trimming were determined from the DNA. A total of millions of clones appear in this sample, approximately 95% of them only once. The ten largest clonotypes hold about 0.39% of the sample.

The data originate from a study of shared clonotypes between healthy human individuals (dated by TCRdb to 2020 to 2022). Regarding the complete study: A few men and a couple of women, aged 18 to 49 years, made up the cohort. To increase sequencing depth and limit assay-specific biases, TCR repertoire library preparation and sequencing were carried out by different laboratories using diverse techniques. To estimate repertoire size and how much clonotype sharing occurs between individuals, the study deeply sequenced the blood TCR repertoires of several healthy adults. Per donor, three plates each were used for CD4 naive and CD4 memory, two for CD8 naive, and one for CD8 memory. Each donor's leukapheresis produced roughly between roughly 0.94 and 9.5 billion PBMCs.

Its CDR3 holds 15 amino acids, cysteine through phenylalanine. Only the CDR3 region is kept as DNA, spanning 45 bases read in frame from base 1. CDR1 and CDR2 were assigned from the germline V gene as SGDLS and YYNGEE. Between the V and J ends, shortened by 3 bases and 0 bases respectively, the junction contains 10 bases. The donors were healthy, HIV-negative adults who had no recently reported acute infections or vaccinations. Only Caucasian adults living in Nashville, Tennessee, USA were represented among the donors. Magnetic negative selection was used to enrich CD4+ T cells, after which naive cells were positively selected on CD45RA and the negative fraction became the memory subset. Blood was obtained by leukapheresis, after which PBMCs were separated by Ficoll-Histopaque density gradient centrifugation and cryopreserved in liquid nitrogen vapor phase. Purity and quantity of every magnetically sorted T cell population were checked by analytical flow cytometry. Genomic DNA was isolated from every sorted fraction and measured by UV absorbance on a Nanodrop 2000c.

What the work shows at the level of the full study, not this receptor alone: Because the study included a small number of donors, the genetic and exposure-history diversity represented was limited. Across several donors, approximately 5% of naive CD4, roughly 3.5% of naive CD8, roughly 2.2% of memory CD4, and under 0.45% of memory CD8 clonotypes were shared. Higher generation probabilities were observed for clonotypes shared by all four sorted-subset donors than for non-shared clonotypes. Sampling was limited to blood, and TCR repertoires in tissue likely differ from TCR repertoires in blood. Even with the large sequencing depth, rarefaction of the sorted-subset datasets indicated that sequencing was incomplete. Pairwise subsampling led to the expectation that sequencing depth would affect the degree of clonotype sharing among donors. Naive subsets generally had larger estimated clonotype richness than memory subsets did.

In this chain, TRBV9 is recombined with TRBJ2-1, with the D gene not confidently named. Sequencing used naive CD4+ T cells from PBMCs. The cell subset or site label for this specimen denotes: CD45RA+ positively selected. This sequence was found in a man between 18 and 35 years old in good health. Some clones in this sample may be carry-over from other donors' samples. Here is the DNA: TGTGCCAGCAGCGCGGGTCCAAACTCCTACAATGAGCAGTTCTTC. Its translation is CASSAGPNSYNEQFF.